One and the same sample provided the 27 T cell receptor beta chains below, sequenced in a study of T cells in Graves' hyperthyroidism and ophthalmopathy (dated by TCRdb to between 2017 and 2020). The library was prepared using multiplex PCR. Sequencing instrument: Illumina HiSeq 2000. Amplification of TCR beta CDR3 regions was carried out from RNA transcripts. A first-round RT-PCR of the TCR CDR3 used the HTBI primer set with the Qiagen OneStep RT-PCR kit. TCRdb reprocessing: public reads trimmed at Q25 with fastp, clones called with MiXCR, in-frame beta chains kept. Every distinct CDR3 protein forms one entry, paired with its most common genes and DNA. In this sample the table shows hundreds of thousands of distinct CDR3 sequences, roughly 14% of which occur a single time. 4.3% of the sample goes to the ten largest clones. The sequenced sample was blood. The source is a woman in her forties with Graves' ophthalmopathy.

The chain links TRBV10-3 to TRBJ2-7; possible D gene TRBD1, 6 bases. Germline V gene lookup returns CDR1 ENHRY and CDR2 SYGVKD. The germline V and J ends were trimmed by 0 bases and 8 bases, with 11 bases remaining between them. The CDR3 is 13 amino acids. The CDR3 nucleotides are TGTGCCATCAGTGAGTCGACAGGTCTACAGCAGTACTTC. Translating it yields CAISESTGLQQYF.

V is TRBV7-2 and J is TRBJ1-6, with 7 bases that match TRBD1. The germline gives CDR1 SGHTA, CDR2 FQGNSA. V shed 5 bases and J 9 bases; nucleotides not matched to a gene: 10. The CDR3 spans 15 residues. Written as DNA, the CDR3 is TGTGCCAGCAGCCCCAGGGGGGACCAGGGTTCACCCCTCCACTTT. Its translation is CASSPRGDQGSPLHF.

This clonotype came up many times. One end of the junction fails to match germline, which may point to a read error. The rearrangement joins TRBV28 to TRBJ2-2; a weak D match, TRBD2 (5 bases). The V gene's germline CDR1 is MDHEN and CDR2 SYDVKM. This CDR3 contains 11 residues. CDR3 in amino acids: CASTMIGEPFF. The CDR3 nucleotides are TGTGCCAGCACCATGATCGGGGAGCCGTTTTTT.

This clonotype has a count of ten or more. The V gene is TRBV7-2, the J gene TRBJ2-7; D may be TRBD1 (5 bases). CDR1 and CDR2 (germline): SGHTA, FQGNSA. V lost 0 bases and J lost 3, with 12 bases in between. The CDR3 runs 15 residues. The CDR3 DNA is TGTGCCAGCAGCTTAGCCTTGGGGCAGGGCTACGAGCAGTACTTC. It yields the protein CASSLALGQGYEQYF.

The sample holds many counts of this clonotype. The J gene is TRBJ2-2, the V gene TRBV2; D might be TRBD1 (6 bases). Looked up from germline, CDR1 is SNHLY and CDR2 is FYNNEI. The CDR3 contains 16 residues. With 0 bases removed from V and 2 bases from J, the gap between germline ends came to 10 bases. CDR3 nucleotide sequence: TGTGCCAGCAGTGAAGCATGGGGGCAAAACACCGGGGAGCTGTTTTTT. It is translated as CASSEAWGQNTGELFF. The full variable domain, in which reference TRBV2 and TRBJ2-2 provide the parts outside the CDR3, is EPEVTQTPSHQVTQMGQEVILRCVPISNHLYFYWYRQILGQKVEFLVSFYNNEISEKSEIFDDQFSVERPDGSNFTLKIRSTKLEDSAMYFCASSEAWGQNTGELFFGEGSRLTVL.

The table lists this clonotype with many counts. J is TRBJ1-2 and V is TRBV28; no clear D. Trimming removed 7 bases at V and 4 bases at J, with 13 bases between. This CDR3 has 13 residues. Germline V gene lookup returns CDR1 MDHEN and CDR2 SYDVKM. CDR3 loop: CASNHRLVYGYTF. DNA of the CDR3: TGTGCCAGCAACCATAGGCTCGTCTATGGCTACACCTTC.

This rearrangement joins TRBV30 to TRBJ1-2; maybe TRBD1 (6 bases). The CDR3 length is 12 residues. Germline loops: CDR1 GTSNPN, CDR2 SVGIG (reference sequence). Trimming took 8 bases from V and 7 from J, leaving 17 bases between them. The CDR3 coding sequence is TGTGCCCGGGGCAGGGGAGATGGTGGCTACACCTTC. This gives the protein CARGRGDGGYTF.

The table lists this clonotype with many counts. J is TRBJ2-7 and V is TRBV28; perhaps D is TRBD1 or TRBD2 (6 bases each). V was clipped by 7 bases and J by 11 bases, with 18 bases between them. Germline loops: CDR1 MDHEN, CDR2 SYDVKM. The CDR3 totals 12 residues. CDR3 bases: TGTGCCAGCACCCTAAAGGGGGGAGGAGAGTACTTC. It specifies CASTLKGGGEYF. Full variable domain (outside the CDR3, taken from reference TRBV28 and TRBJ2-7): DVKVTQSSRYLVKRTGEKVFLECVQDMDHENMFWYRQDPGLGLRLIYFSYDVKMKEKGDIPEGYSVSREKKERFSLILESASTNQTSMYLCASTLKGGGEYFGPGTRLTVT.

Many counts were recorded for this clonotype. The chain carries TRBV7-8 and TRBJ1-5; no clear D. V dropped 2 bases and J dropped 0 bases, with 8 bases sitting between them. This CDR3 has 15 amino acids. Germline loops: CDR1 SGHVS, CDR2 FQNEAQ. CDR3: CASSLIVDSNQPQHF. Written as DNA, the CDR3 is TGTGCCAGCAGCTTAATAGTGGATAGCAATCAGCCCCAGCATTTT.

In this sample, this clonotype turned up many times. CDR3 nucleotide sequence: TGTGCCAGCAGCTTTGGAGGGTCCAGGGAAGGAGCTTTCTTT. It encodes CASSFGGSREGAFF. The chain employs TRBV7-2 and TRBJ1-1; perhaps TRBD1 as D (5 bases). The V gene lost 3 bases and the J gene lost 10 bases, with 18 bases spanning the gap. The germline V gene encodes CDR1 SGHTA and CDR2 FQGNSA. The CDR3 runs 14 residues.

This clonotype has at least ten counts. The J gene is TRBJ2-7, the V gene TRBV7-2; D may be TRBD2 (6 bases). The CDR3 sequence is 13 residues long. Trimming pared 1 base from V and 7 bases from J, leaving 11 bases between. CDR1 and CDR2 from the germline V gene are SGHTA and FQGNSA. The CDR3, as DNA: TGTGCCAGCAGCTTAGACTACAGCGGGGAGCAGTACTTC. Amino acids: CASSLDYSGEQYF.

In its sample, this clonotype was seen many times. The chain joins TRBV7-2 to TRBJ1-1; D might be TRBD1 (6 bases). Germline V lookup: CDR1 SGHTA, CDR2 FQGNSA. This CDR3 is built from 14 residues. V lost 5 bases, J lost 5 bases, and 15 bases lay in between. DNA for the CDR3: TGTGCCAGCAGCGGGGGGCCGGACGAGACTGAAGCTTTCTTT. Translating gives CASSGGPDETEAFF.

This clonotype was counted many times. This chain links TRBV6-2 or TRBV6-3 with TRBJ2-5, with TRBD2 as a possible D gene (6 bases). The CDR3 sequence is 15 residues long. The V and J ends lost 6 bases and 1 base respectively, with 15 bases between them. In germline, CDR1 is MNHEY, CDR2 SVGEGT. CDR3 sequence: CASSLLSSVQETQYF. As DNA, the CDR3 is TGTGCCAGCAGCCTATTGTCTAGCGTCCAAGAGACCCAGTACTTC.

Written as DNA, the CDR3 is TGTGCCAGCAGTTTCGAAGATGATATACAGGGTGGTGGCTACACCTTC. Translated: CASSFEDDIQGGGYTF. The chain couples TRBV28 to TRBJ1-2; TRBD1 might be the D (6 bases). The V and J ends lost 3 bases and 7 bases respectively, with 21 bases between them. CDR1 is MDHEN, CDR2 SYDVKM, per germline. CDR3 length equals 16 residues.

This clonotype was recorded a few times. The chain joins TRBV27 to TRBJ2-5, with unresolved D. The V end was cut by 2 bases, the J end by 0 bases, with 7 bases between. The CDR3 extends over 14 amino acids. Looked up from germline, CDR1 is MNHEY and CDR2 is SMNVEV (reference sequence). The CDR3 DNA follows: TGTGCCAGCAGTTTACTCTCGGACCAAGAGACCCAGTACTTC. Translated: CASSLLSDQETQYF.

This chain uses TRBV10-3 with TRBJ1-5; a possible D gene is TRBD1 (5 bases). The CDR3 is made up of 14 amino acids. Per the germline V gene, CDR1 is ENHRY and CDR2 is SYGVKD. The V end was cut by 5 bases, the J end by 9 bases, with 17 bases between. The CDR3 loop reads CAISMDGGEGPQHF. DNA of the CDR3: TGTGCCATCAGTATGGACGGGGGAGAGGGGCCCCAGCATTTT.

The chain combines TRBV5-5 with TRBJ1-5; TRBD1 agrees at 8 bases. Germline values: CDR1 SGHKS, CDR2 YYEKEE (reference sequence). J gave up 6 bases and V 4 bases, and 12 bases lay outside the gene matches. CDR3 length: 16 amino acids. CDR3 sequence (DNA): TGTGCCAGCAGCCTTGGACCGACAGGGGTAGGTCAGCCCCAGCATTTT. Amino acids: CASSLGPTGVGQPQHF.

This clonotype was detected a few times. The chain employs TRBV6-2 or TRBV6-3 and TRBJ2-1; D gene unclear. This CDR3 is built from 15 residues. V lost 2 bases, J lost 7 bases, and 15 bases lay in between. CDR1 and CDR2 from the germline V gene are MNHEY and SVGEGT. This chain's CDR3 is CASSYEPSYTNEQFF. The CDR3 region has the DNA TGTGCCAGCAGTTACGAGCCAAGTTACACGAATGAGCAGTTCTTC.

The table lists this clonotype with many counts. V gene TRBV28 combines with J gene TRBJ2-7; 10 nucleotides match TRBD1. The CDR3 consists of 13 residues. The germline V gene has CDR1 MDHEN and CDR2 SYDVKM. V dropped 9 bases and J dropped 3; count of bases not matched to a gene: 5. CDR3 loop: CASFRTGGYEQYF. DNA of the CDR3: TGTGCCAGTTTCAGGACAGGGGGCTACGAGCAGTACTTC.

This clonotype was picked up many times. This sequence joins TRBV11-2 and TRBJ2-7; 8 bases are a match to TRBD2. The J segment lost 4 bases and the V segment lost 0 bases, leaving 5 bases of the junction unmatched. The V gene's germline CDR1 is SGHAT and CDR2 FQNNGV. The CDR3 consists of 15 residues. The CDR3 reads CASSLETVAGYEQYF. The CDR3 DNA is TGTGCCAGCAGCTTAGAGACGGTAGCGGGATACGAGCAGTACTTC.

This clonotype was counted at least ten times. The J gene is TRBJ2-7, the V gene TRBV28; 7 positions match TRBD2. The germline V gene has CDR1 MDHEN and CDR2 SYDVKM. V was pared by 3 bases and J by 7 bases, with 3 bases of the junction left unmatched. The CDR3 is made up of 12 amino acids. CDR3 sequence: CASSFHGREQYF. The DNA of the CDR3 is TGTGCCAGCAGTTTTCACGGGAGGGAGCAGTACTTC.

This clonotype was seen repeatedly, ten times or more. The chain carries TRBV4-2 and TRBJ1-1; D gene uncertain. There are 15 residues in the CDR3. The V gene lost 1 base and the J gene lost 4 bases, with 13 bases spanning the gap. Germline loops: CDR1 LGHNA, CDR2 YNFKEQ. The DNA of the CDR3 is TGTGCCAGCAGCCAAGGAGGTACAGATAGCACTGAAGCTTTCTTT. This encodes CASSQGGTDSTEAFF.

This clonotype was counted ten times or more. CDR3 region: CSAEDRGSNTGELFF. In DNA form, the CDR3 reads TGCAGTGCGGAAGACAGGGGGTCGAACACCGGGGAGCTGTTTTTT. The genes are TRBV20-1 and TRBJ2-2, with 9 bases aligning to TRBD1. The CDR3 has 15 residues. The trim removed 6 bases at V and 0 bases at J, leaving 5 bases unmatched. Germline-derived CDR1 and CDR2 are DFQATT and SNEGSKA (reference sequence).

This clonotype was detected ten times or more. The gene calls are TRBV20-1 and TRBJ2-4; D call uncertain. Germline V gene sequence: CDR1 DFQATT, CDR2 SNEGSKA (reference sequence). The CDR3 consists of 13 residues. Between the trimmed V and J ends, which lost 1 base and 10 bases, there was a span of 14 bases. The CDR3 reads CSARGWEEGIQYF. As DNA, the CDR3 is TGCAGTGCTAGAGGTTGGGAAGAAGGGATTCAGTACTTC.

The chain's CDR3 is CASRSLGQGNQPQHF. In nucleotides, the CDR3 is TGTGCCAGCAGATCTTTGGGACAGGGAAACCAGCCCCAGCATTTT. V gene TRBV6-1 combines with J gene TRBJ1-5; 9 bases fit TRBD1. V lost 6 bases and J lost 7; bases outside the gene matches: 10. This CDR3 spans 15 amino acids. Germline values: CDR1 MNHNS, CDR2 SASEGT.

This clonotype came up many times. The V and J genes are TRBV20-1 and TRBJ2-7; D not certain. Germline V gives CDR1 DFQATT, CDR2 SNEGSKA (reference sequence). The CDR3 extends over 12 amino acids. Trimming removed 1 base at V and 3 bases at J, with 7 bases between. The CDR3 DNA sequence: TGCAGTGCTAGAGGGGTGAGCTACGAGCAGTACTTC. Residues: CSARGVSYEQYF.

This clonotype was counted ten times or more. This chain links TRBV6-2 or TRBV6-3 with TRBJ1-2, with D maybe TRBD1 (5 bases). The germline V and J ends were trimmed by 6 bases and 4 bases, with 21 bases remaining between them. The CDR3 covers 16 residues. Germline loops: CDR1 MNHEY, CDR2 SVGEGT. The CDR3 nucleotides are TGTGCCAGCAGCCCCGTGGGGCAGCTAGCTGCCTATGGCTACACCTTC. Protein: CASSPVGQLAAYGYTF.